This paragraph covers one T cell receptor beta chain sequence. Its cognate antigen is unknown. The V gene lost 3 bases and the J gene lost 7 bases, with 7 bases spanning the gap. The CDR3 totals 12 residues. The germline CDR1 and CDR2 sequences are MGHDK and SYGVNS. PCR used 60 Vbeta primers and 13 Jbeta primers. Here immunoSEQ multiplex PCR was the method, and the copy in TCRdb shows in-frame clones only, minus some. Of under 200,000 clones listed, roughly 80% are singletons. Regarding donors, all were healthy bone marrow donors. The data belong to a study of cytomegalovirus exposure and HLA in healthy donors. Study results and limitations: Some TCR beta chains (around 180 of them) were listed as cytomegalovirus-associated.

The genes are TRBV25-1 and TRBJ1-5; the D is unclear. The sequenced sample consisted of PBMCs. This TCR was recovered from a female donor in good health and CMV-seronegative. The CDR3 sequence: CASSDWQQPQHF. The CDR3, as DNA: TGTGCCAGCAGTGACTGGCAACAGCCCCAGCATTTT.